The TCR beta chain described here comes from a study of shared clonotypes between healthy human individuals. V was pared by 5 bases and J by 5 bases, with 22 bases between. Per the germline V gene, CDR1 is KGHSH and CDR2 is LQKENI. This CDR3 has 16 residues. The method was immunoSEQ multiplex PCR; TCRdb's version includes in-frame clones alone and lacks a portion of them. The sample records hundreds of thousands of clones, about 80% being singletons. The specimen was memory CD4+ T cells sorted from blood. Subset described: CD45RA-negative fraction. The chain employs TRBV18 and TRBJ2-7; D possibly corresponds to TRBD1 (6 bases). The sequence was collected from a woman aged 25-40 years in good health. The CDR3 region is CASSNLDSQTRHEQYF. The CDR3 DNA reads TGTGCCAGCTCAAACTTGGACAGCCAAACGCGCCACGAGCAGTACTTC.